The entry below describes one T cell receptor beta chain. Antigen unknown. The data are from a study of tissue T cells after allogeneic stem cell transplantation. Study overall: Graft-versus-host disease patients received grafts, several unmodified and three CD34-selected to deplete T cells.

Germline CDR1 reads SGHVS; CDR2 reads FQNEAQ. This CDR3 contains 17 residues. Trimming took off 7 bases at V and 6 bases at J, with 27 bases between the two ends. Data came from immunoSEQ multiplex PCR; TCRdb stores just in-frame clones and leaves some out. This sample carries tens of thousands of clones, approximately 92% of them seen once, and the ten largest clones take 3% to 4%. Study-wide findings and caveats: Which tissue TCRs were alloreactive or antigen-specific was not determined. Some clones might be persisting host cells.

The chain combines TRBV7-8 with TRBJ1-1; weak D call: TRBD1 (5 bases). The source material was blood, sampled before transplantation. This TCR derives from a woman between 40 and 69 years old who later had graft-versus-host disease after an allogeneic stem cell transplant. The CDR3 sequence: CASTPGDGLGYSAEAFF. The CDR3 bases are TGTGCCAGCACTCCGGGGGACGGGTTGGGGTACTCTGCTGAAGCTTTCTTT.